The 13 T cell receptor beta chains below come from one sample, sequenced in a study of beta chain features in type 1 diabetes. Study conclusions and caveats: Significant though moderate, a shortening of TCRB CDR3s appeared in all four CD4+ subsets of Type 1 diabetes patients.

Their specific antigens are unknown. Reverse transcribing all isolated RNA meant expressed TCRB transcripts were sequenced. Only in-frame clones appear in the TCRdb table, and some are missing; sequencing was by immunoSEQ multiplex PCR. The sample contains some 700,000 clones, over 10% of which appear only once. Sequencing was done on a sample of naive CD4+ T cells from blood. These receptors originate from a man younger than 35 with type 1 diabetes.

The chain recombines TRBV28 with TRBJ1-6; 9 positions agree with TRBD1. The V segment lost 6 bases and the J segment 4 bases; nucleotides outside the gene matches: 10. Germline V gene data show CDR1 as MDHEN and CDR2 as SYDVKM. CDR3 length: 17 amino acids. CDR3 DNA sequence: TGTGCCAGCAGGTCCCCGGGACAGGGAAATTATAATTCACCCCTCCACTTT. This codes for CASRSPGQGNYNSPLHF.

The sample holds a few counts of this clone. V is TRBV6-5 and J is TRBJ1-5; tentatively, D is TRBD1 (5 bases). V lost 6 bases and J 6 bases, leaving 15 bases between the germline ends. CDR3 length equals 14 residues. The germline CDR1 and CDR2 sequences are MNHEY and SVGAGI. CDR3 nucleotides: TGTGCCAGCAGAACCGGGCAGGGTATTCAGCCCCAGCATTTT. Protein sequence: CASRTGQGIQPQHF.

The DNA of the CDR3 is TGTGCCAGCAGGGCGTCTGGTGGGGGTGGATATGGCTACACCTTC. Translated: CASRASGGGGYGYTF. The chain combines TRBV27 with TRBJ1-2; possible D gene TRBD1, 5 bases. V was trimmed by 6 bases and J by 5 bases, leaving 19 bases between them. Per germline, CDR1 MNHEY and CDR2 SMNVEV (reference sequence). The CDR3 sequence is 15 residues long.

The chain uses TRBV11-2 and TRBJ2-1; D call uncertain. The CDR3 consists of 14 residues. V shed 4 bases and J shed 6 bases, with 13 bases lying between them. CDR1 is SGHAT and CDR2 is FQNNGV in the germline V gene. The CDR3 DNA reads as TGTGCCAGCAGCTCATTAAGGGAATTCAATGAGCAGTTCTTC. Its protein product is CASSSLREFNEQFF.

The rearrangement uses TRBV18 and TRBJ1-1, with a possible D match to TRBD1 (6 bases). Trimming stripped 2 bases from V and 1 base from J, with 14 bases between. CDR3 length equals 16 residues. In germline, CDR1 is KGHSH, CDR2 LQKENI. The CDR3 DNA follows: TGTGCCAGCTCACCAGAGCAAGCAGGGGCGAACACTGAAGCTTTCTTT. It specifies CASSPEQAGANTEAFF.

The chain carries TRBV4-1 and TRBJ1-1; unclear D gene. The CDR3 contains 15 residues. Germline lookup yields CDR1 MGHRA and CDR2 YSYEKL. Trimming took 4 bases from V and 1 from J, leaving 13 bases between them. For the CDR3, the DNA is TGCGCCAGCAGCCCTAGAGGACCGCCGAACACTGAAGCTTTCTTT. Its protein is CASSPRGPPNTEAFF.

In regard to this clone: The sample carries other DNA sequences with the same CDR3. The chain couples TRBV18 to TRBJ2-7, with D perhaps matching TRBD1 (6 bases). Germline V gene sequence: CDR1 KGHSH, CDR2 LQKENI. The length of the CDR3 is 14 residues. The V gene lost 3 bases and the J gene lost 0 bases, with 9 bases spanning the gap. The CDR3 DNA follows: TGTGCCAGCTCACCGGGGACAAGCTCCTACGAGCAGTACTTC. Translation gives CASSPGTSSYEQYF. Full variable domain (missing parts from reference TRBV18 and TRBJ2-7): NAGVMQNPRHLVRRRGQEARLRCSPMKGHSHVYWYRQLPEEGLKFMVYLQKENIIDESGMPKERFSAEFPKEGPSILRIQQVVRGDSAAYFCASSPGTSSYEQYFGPGTRLTVT.

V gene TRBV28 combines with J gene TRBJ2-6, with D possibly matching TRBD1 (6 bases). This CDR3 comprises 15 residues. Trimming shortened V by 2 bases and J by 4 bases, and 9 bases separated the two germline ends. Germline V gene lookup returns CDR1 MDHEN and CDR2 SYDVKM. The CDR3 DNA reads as TGTGCCAGCAGTTTAAGGGGGACCGGGGCCAACGTCCTGACTTTC. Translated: CASSLRGTGANVLTF.

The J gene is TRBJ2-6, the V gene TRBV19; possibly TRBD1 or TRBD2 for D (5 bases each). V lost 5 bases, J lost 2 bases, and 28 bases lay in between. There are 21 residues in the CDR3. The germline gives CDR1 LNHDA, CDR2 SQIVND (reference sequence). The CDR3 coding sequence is TGTGCCAGTAGTTCATTCTCCCGGGACCCTCTATCCGGTACTGGGGCCAACGTCCTGACTTTC. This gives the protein CASSSFSRDPLSGTGANVLTF. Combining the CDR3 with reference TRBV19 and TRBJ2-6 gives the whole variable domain DGGITQSPKYLFRKEGQNVTLSCEQNLNHDAMYWYRQDPGQGLRLIYYSQIVNDFQKGDIAEGYSVSREKKESFPLTVTSAQKNPTAFYLCASSSFSRDPLSGTGANVLTFGAGSRLTVL.

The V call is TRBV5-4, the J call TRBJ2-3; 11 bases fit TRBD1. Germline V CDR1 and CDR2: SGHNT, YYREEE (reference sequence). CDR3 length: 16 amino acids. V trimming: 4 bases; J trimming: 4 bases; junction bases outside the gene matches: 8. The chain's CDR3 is CASSPDRGRRADTQYF. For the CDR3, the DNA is TGTGCCAGCAGCCCGGACAGGGGGCGTCGGGCAGATACGCAGTATTTT.

The CDR3 nucleotides read TGTGCCAGCAGCACCTGGGACAACGGGGGCCAGCCCCAGCATTTT. Amino acids: CASSTWDNGGQPQHF. V gene TRBV7-2 combines with J gene TRBJ1-5, with D maybe TRBD1 (6 bases). V lost 5 bases, J lost 7 bases, and 18 bases lay in between. Germline V gene lookup returns CDR1 SGHTA and CDR2 FQGNSA. The CDR3 totals 15 residues.

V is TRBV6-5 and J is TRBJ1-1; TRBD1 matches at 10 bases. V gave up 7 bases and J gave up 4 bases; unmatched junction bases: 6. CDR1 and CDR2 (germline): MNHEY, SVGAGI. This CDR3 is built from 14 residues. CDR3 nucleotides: TGTGCCAGCATTGCCGGGACAGGGGTCACTGAAGCTTTCTTT. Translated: CASIAGTGVTEAFF.

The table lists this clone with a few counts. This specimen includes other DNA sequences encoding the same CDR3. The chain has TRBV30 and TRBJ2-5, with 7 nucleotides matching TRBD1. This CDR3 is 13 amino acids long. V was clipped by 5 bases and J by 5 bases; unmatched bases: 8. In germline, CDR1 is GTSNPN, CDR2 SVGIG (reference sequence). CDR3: CAWERQGGETQYF. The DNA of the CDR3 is TGTGCCTGGGAACGACAGGGCGGGGAGACCCAGTACTTC.